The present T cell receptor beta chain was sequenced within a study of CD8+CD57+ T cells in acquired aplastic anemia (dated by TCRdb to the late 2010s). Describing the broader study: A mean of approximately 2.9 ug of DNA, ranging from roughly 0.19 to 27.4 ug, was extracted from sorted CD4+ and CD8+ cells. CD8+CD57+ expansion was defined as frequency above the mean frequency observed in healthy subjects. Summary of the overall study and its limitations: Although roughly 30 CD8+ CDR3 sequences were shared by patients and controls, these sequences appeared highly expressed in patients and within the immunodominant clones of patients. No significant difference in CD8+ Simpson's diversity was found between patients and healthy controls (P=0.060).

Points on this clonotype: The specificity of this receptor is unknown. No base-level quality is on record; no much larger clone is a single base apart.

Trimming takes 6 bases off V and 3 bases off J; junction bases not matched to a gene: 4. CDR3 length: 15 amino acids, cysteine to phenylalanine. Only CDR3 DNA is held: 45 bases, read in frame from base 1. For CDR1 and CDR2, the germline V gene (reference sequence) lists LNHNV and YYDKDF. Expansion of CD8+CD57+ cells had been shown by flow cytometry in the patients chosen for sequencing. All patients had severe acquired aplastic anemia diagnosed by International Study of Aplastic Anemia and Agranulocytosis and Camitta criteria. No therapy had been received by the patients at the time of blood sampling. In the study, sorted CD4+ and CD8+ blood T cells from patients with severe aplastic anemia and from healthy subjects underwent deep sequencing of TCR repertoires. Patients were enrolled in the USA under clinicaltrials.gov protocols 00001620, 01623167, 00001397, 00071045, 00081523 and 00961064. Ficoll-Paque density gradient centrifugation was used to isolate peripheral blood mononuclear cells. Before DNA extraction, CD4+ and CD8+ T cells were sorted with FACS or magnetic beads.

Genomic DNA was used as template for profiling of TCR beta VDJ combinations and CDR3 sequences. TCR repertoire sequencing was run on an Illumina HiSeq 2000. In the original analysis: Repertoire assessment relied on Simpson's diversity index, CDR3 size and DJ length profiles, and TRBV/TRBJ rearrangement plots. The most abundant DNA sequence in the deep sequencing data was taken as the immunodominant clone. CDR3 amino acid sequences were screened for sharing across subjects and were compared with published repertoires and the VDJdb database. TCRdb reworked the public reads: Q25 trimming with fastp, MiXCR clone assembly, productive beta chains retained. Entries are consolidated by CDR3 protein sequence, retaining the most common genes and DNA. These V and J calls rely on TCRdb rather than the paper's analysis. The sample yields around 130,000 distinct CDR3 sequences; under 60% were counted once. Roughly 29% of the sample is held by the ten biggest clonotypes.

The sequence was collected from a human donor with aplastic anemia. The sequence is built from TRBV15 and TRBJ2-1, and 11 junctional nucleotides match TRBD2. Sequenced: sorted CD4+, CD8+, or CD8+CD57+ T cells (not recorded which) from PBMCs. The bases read TGTGCCACCAGTCTGACTAGCGGGGACTACAATGAGCAGTTCTTC. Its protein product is CATSLTSGDYNEQFF.